This T cell receptor (beta chain) is from a study of radiation and T cells in renal cell carcinoma. Sample time point: baseline pretreatment blood. Treatment denoted: 15 Gy SBRT to primary tumor, nephrectomy 4 weeks later. Germline-derived CDR1 and CDR2 are LNHNV and YYDKDF (reference sequence). V gave up 7 bases and J gave up 0 bases; unmatched junction bases: 5. The CDR3 loop spans 14 amino acids. Repertoires were generated with immunoSEQ multiplex PCR, while TCRdb's copy carries only in-frame clones and drops some. The sample consists of around 140,000 clones, 88% of them appearing once. The genes are TRBV15 and TRBJ1-1, with 7 positions matching TRBD1. The source material was blood, sampled from a patient whose treatment included radiotherapy and nephrectomy. The TCR was taken from a woman in her sixties or seventies with renal cell carcinoma. The CDR3 here is CATMAGTVNTEAFF. CDR3 nucleotides: TGTGCCACCATGGCCGGGACAGTGAACACTGAAGCTTTCTTT.